A single sample is the source of the 30 T cell receptor beta chains below, sequenced in a study of cytomegalovirus exposure and HLA in healthy donors. PCR employed 60 Vbeta and 13 Jbeta primers. Profiled with immunoSEQ multiplex PCR; TCRdb holds only in-frame clones, not every one. The table lists 160,000 or so clones, around 85% of them singletons, with approximately 0.85% in the top ten. The material sequenced was PBMCs. These receptors were collected from a woman in her twenties or thirties in good health and CMV-seronegative.

The CDR3 DNA reads TGCGCCAGCAGCGTCGGGGGACTGGGGCCCTACGAGCAGTACTTC. Translation: CASSVGGLGPYEQYF. The chain recombines TRBV5-1 with TRBJ2-7, with TRBD2 as a possible D gene (6 bases). V lost 4 bases and J 2 bases, leaving 16 bases between the germline ends. The length of the CDR3 is 15 residues. The germline V gene has CDR1 SGHRS and CDR2 YFSETQ. Drawing the rest from reference TRBV5-1 and TRBJ2-7, the complete variable domain is KAGVTQTPRYLIKTRGQQVTLSCSPISGHRSVSWYQQTPGQGLQFLFEYFSETQRNKGNFPGRFSGRQFSNSRSEMNVSTLELGDSALYLCASSVGGLGPYEQYFGPGTRLTVT.

This clone was picked up one time. The chain combines TRBV25-1 with TRBJ1-1; a weak D match, TRBD1 (6 bases). Germline-derived CDR1 and CDR2 are MGHDK and SYGVNS. This CDR3 spans 12 amino acids. The V and J ends lost 4 bases and 5 bases respectively, with 8 bases between them. As DNA, the CDR3 is TGTGCCAGCAGTGCCAGGGGAACTGAAGCTTTCTTT. This encodes CASSARGTEAFF.

The J gene is TRBJ2-7, the V gene TRBV7-9, with 7 bases identical to TRBD2. Trimming cost V 3 bases and J 4 bases; bases outside gene matches: 15. Germline CDR1 is SEHNR and CDR2 is FQNEAQ (reference sequence). The CDR3 loop spans 17 amino acids. The CDR3 protein is CASSLGGGRLITYEQYF. The DNA for the CDR3 is TGTGCCAGCAGCTTGGGCGGGGGTAGACTCATAACTTACGAGCAGTACTTC.

The chain has TRBV11-3 and TRBJ2-3, with TRBD1 matching 8 bases. CDR3 length: 13 residues. CDR1 and CDR2 from the germline V gene are SGHNT and YENEEA. V was clipped by 1 base and J by 14 bases; unmatched bases: 8. CDR3 residues: CASSLGSRGLLYF. CDR3 bases: TGTGCCAGCAGCTTAGGGAGCAGGGGGCTACTGTATTTT.

The V and J genes are TRBV6-6 and TRBJ2-1, with 12 bases aligning to TRBD1. The CDR3 spans 14 residues. Germline V gene lookup returns CDR1 MNHNY and CDR2 SVGAGI (reference sequence). J gave up 6 bases and V 4 bases, and 1 base lay outside the gene matches. CDR3 nucleotide sequence: TGTGCCAGCAGTTGGGACAGGGGGCGCAATGAGCAGTTCTTC. Protein product: CASSWDRGRNEQFF.

In regard to this clone: One end of the junction fails to match germline, which may point to a read error. The J gene is TRBJ2-2, the V gene TRBV2; 9 nucleotides agree with TRBD1. The CDR3 length is 15 residues. The germline V gene has CDR1 SNHLY and CDR2 FYNNEI. The CDR3 nucleotides read TGTGCCAGCAGTACAGGGGGCGCGAATACCGGGGAGCTGTTTTTT. Translated, it gives CASSTGGANTGELFF.

The CDR3 nucleotides read TGCGCCAGCAGCCAAGTTCGCCTAGGGGGAAAAGCTTTCTTT. It is translated as CASSQVRLGGKAFF. V is TRBV4-1 and J is TRBJ1-1; tentative D call: TRBD1 (6 bases). This CDR3 comprises 14 residues. Between the trimmed V and J ends, which lost 1 base and 9 bases, there was a span of 15 bases. Per germline, CDR1 MGHRA and CDR2 YSYEKL.

The gene calls are TRBV7-6 and TRBJ2-7, with 8 bases fitting TRBD2. V lost 3 bases, J lost 1 base, and 2 bases stayed unmatched. CDR3 length equals 14 residues. Germline-derived CDR1 and CDR2 are SGHVS and FNYEAQ. The CDR3, as DNA: TGTGCCAGCAGCTTGGGACTAGTTTCCTACGAGCAGTACTTC. Translation gives CASSLGLVSYEQYF.

The rearrangement joins TRBV30 to TRBJ2-7; 9 bases match TRBD1. Germline V gene data show CDR1 as GTSNPN and CDR2 as SVGIG (reference sequence). The CDR3 spans 16 residues. V dropped 0 bases and J dropped 3; count of bases not matched to a gene: 9. CDR3 region: CAWSVPPGQGIYEQYF. DNA of the CDR3: TGTGCCTGGAGTGTACCCCCAGGACAGGGGATCTACGAGCAGTACTTC. The complete variable domain, with remaining parts taken from reference TRBV30 and TRBJ2-7, reads SQTIHQWPATLVQPVGSPLSLECTVEGTSNPNLYWYRQAAGRGLQLLFYSVGIGQISSEVPQNLSASRPQDRQFILSSKKLLLSDSGFYLCAWSVPPGQGIYEQYFGPGTRLTVT.

The V and J genes are TRBV6-1 and TRBJ2-7, with D perhaps TRBD2 (5 bases). The V gene's germline CDR1 is MNHNS and CDR2 SASEGT. The CDR3 sequence is 15 residues long. V lost 2 bases, J lost 0 bases, and 11 bases lay in between. The CDR3 DNA follows: TGTGCCAGCAGTGAAATGCGGGTTAGCTCCTACGAGCAGTACTTC. Translated: CASSEMRVSSYEQYF.

The chain links TRBV27 to TRBJ2-7; 9 nucleotides agree with TRBD2. CDR1 is MNHEY, CDR2 SMNVEV, per germline (reference sequence). The CDR3 is made up of 14 amino acids. The junction had 6 bases not matched to a gene; V was cut back by 7 bases and J by 2 bases. The CDR3 spells CASMLAGTAYEQYF. Written as DNA, the CDR3 is TGTGCCAGCATGCTAGCGGGAACCGCCTACGAGCAGTACTTC.

This chain connects TRBV9 to TRBJ2-3, with 7 bases aligning to TRBD2. V trimming: 4 bases; J trimming: 0 bases; junction bases outside the gene matches: 14. The CDR3 is made up of 18 amino acids. From germline, CDR1 is SGDLS and CDR2 YYNGEE. CDR3 protein: CASSHKRGGDLSTDTQYF. CDR3 nucleotide sequence: TGTGCCAGCAGCCATAAGCGGGGAGGAGACCTTAGCACAGATACGCAGTATTTT.

In the case of this clone: The identical CDR3 is also encoded by other nucleotide sequences in the sample. The J gene is TRBJ1-5, the V gene TRBV5-1, with a tentative D call TRBD1 (5 bases). CDR3 length: 15 residues. Looked up from germline, CDR1 is SGHRS and CDR2 is YFSETQ. V lost 0 bases to trimming and J lost 0 bases, with 7 bases between them. The CDR3 DNA is TGCGCCAGCAGCTTGGGGGGGGGTAGCAATCAGCCCCAGCATTTT. Protein sequence: CASSLGGGSNQPQHF.

The chain carries TRBV4-1 and TRBJ2-1; 10 bases are shared with TRBD2. The ends lost 4 bases at V and 5 bases at J; junction bases unmatched: 5. Germline V gene lookup returns CDR1 MGHRA and CDR2 YSYEKL. The CDR3 spans 15 residues. The CDR3 DNA sequence: TGCGCCAGCAGCCCCGGACTAGCGGAACACAATGAGCAGTTCTTC. Its translation: CASSPGLAEHNEQFF.

This clone was counted only a few times. The chain is built from TRBV6-1 and TRBJ1-1; D is undetermined. The V end lost 8 bases, the J end lost 3 bases, and 10 bases lay between the germline ends. Germline-derived CDR1 and CDR2 are MNHNS and SASEGT. CDR3 size: 12 residues. The CDR3 is CASSYEDTEAFF. The CDR3 DNA reads as TGTGCCAGCTCTTACGAGGACACTGAAGCTTTCTTT.

J is TRBJ1-1 and V is TRBV25-1, with no clear D. CDR1 and CDR2 from the germline V gene are MGHDK and SYGVNS. The length of the CDR3 is 15 residues. The V end was cut by 0 bases, the J end by 4 bases, with 12 bases between. CDR3 DNA sequence: TGTGCCAGCAGTGAATATACATCCTCAGGCACTGAAGCTTTCTTT. Translating it yields CASSEYTSSGTEAFF.

The chain joins TRBV7-9 to TRBJ2-3; 9 bases map to TRBD1. Germline V CDR1 and CDR2: SEHNR, FQNEAQ (reference sequence). CDR3 size: 15 residues. Trimming removed 3 bases from V and 6 bases from J; junction bases left unmatched: 7. The CDR3 nucleotides read TGTGCCAGCAGCTTCCGGGACAGGGTCATGGATACGCAGTATTTT. The encoded protein is CASSFRDRVMDTQYF.

The rearrangement links TRBV29-1 to TRBJ1-5; perhaps TRBD1 as D (5 bases). This CDR3 is built from 12 residues. Germline V gene lookup returns CDR1 SQVTM and CDR2 ANQGSEA. The V and J ends lost 6 bases and 3 bases respectively, with 9 bases between them. This CDR3 is CSVAGHNQPQHF. CDR3 sequence (DNA): TGCAGCGTGGCAGGGCACAATCAGCCCCAGCATTTT.

V is TRBV2 and J is TRBJ1-3, with TRBD1 matching 8 bases. V gave up 4 bases and J gave up 0 bases; unmatched junction bases: 11. The V gene's germline CDR1 is SNHLY and CDR2 FYNNEI. The CDR3 has 18 amino acids. This CDR3 is CASSVNRDRRVSGNTIYF. The CDR3 region has the DNA TGTGCCAGCAGTGTAAATAGGGACAGGCGAGTCTCTGGAAACACCATATATTTT. Drawing the rest from reference TRBV2 and TRBJ1-3, the complete variable domain is EPEVTQTPSHQVTQMGQEVILRCVPISNHLYFYWYRQILGQKVEFLVSFYNNEISEKSEIFDDQFSVERPDGSNFTLKIRSTKLEDSAMYFCASSVNRDRRVSGNTIYFGEGSWLTVV.

J is TRBJ1-1 and V is TRBV7-2; the D is unclear. Germline-derived CDR1 and CDR2 are SGHTA and FQGNSA. Trimming pared 5 bases from V and 1 base from J, leaving 14 bases between. The CDR3 extends over 15 amino acids. The CDR3 nucleotides are TGTGCCAGCAGCAGGTCGTCCCGGGGGAACACTGAAGCTTTCTTT. It encodes CASSRSSRGNTEAFF.

The chain has TRBV29-1 and TRBJ1-1; D gene ambiguous. Deletions cut 4 bases from V and 2 bases from J, with 8 bases between. This CDR3 has 12 residues. Germline loops: CDR1 SQVTM, CDR2 ANQGSEA. The CDR3 sequence is CSVAEGNTEAFF. CDR3 DNA: TGCAGCGTTGCGGAGGGAAACACTGAAGCTTTCTTT.

V is TRBV7-9 and J is TRBJ2-7; possible D gene TRBD2, 5 bases. The CDR3 sequence is 14 residues long. V lost 4 bases to trimming and J lost 7 bases, with 17 bases between them. Germline V lookup: CDR1 SEHNR, CDR2 FQNEAQ (reference sequence). The CDR3 bases are TGTGCCAGCAGCTCATGGACTCCCCATGGGGAGCAGTACTTC. Amino acid sequence: CASSSWTPHGEQYF.

The rearrangement joins TRBV10-1 to TRBJ2-5; 7 nucleotides align to TRBD2. With 2 bases clipped from V and 1 base from J, the junction kept 1 base outside the gene matches. The CDR3 has 14 residues. The germline CDR1 and CDR2 sequences are WNHNN and SYGVQD (reference sequence). The DNA for the CDR3 is TGCGCCAGCAGTGAGCCGGGGGGCCAAGAGACCCAGTACTTC. This translates into CASSEPGGQETQYF.

The genes are TRBV6-1 and TRBJ2-7, with D possibly being TRBD2 (6 bases). Germline loops: CDR1 MNHNS, CDR2 SASEGT. The CDR3 is 13 residues long. The germline V and J ends were trimmed by 3 bases and 7 bases, with 13 bases remaining between them. The CDR3 DNA is TGTGCCAGCAGTGATGGGGGAGGAACTGAGCAGTACTTC. It translates to CASSDGGGTEQYF.

The rearrangement uses TRBV7-3 and TRBJ1-1; 9 bases fit TRBD1. The junction had 8 bases not matched to a gene; V was cut back by 2 bases and J by 1 base. Germline-derived CDR1 and CDR2 are SGHTA and FQGTGA. This CDR3 spans 17 amino acids. The CDR3 DNA is TGTGCCAGCAGCTTATGGGTCACGACAGGGGGGAACACTGAAGCTTTCTTT. Its protein is CASSLWVTTGGNTEAFF.

The chain recombines TRBV11-2 with TRBJ1-2, with unresolved D. The V gene's germline CDR1 is SGHAT and CDR2 FQNNGV. V lost 0 bases and J lost 2, with 10 bases in between. CDR3 size: 15 residues. CDR3 sequence (DNA): TGTGCCAGCAGCTTAGAACGGGGAGGGAACTATGGCTACACCTTC. Protein product: CASSLERGGNYGYTF.

The rearrangement joins TRBV5-5 to TRBJ2-5; TRBD1 might be the D (6 bases). In germline, CDR1 is SGHKS, CDR2 YYEKEE (reference sequence). The V end lost 3 bases, the J end lost 4 bases, and 16 bases lay between the germline ends. This CDR3 is built from 15 residues. The DNA for the CDR3 is TGTGCCAGCAGCTCCTGGACAGCCCAGGGAGAGACCCAGTACTTC. Amino acids: CASSSWTAQGETQYF.

The chain couples TRBV5-4 to TRBJ2-7; 8 nucleotides match TRBD1. Germline V lookup: CDR1 SGHNT, CDR2 YYREEE (reference sequence). Losses at the gene ends were 5 bases for V and 6 bases for J; bases not matched to a gene: 10. This CDR3 is 14 amino acids long. The CDR3 region has the DNA TGTGCCAGCAGGGAGGAGCAGGGGGCGAGCGAGCAGTACTTC. It translates to CASREEQGASEQYF.

A single count supports this clone. The chain has TRBV18 and TRBJ2-3; D is undetermined. This CDR3 is built from 12 residues. Germline loops: CDR1 KGHSH, CDR2 LQKENI. V was clipped by 3 bases and J by 7 bases, with 8 bases between them. The CDR3 here is CASSPQENTQYF. The CDR3 nucleotides read TGTGCCAGCTCACCCCAAGAGAATACGCAGTATTTT.

The chain recombines TRBV19 with TRBJ2-2, with 11 nucleotides matching TRBD2. Germline V CDR1 and CDR2: LNHDA, SQIVND (reference sequence). The CDR3 consists of 14 residues. The J segment lost 5 bases and the V segment lost 8 bases, leaving 4 bases of the junction unmatched. The CDR3 nucleotides are TGTGCCAGTGTGAGACTAGCGGGAACCGGGGAGCTGTTTTTT. It encodes CASVRLAGTGELFF. Complete variable domain (other parts from reference TRBV19 and TRBJ2-2): DGGITQSPKYLFRKEGQNVTLSCEQNLNHDAMYWYRQDPGQGLRLIYYSQIVNDFQKGDIAEGYSVSREKKESFPLTVTSAQKNPTAFYLCASVRLAGTGELFFGEGSRLTVL.